Included here is one T cell receptor beta chain sequence, with context. Its cognate antigen is unknown. Sequencing used immunoSEQ multiplex PCR; TCRdb keeps in-frame clones, though not all of them. The repertoire has 150,000 or so clones, about 88% of them found once; the top ten carry 3.5% to 5%. CDR1 and CDR2 from the germline V gene are SGHDT and YYEEEE. Trimming took off 3 bases at V and 5 bases at J, with 11 bases between the two ends. CDR3 size: 13 residues. Time point here: baseline pretreatment blood. The treatment here: 15 Gy SBRT to primary tumor, nephrectomy 4 weeks later. Clear cell pathology was present in this patient's renal cell carcinoma. The record originates from a study of radiation and T cells in renal cell carcinoma. Whole-study context: Nephrectomy followed 15 Gy stereotactic body radiation by 4 weeks.

Points from the study as a whole: From baseline, blood top tumor clonotypes peaked at 2 weeks post-radiation. Without pretreatment biopsies, baseline tumor clonotype presence was undetermined.

Sample: blood, taken from a patient whose treatment included radiotherapy and nephrectomy. This clonotype originated in a woman between 65 and 79 years old with renal cell carcinoma. The chain couples TRBV5-6 to TRBJ2-5; D gene unclear. The CDR3 DNA sequence: TGTGCCAGCAGCTCGGGCCGAAGGGAGACCCAGTACTTC. Residues: CASSSGRRETQYF.